This T cell receptor beta chain came from a study of CD8+ T cells in alopecia areata. Study-level findings and limits: Sequence data from scalp samples additionally include resident alphabeta T cells of normal skin. The study found higher clonality in lesional than normal scalp, especially in alopecia totalis/universalis. TCR sharing across patients was less clear than in mice, possibly HLA-related.

Sorting of CD4+ and CD8+ T cells was performed on PBMCs. As concerns this clone: What it recognizes is unknown.

The CDR3 has 14 amino acids. V shed 6 bases, J shed 7 bases, and the junction held 7 bases outside the gene matches. Germline V gene data show CDR1 as MNHEY and CDR2 as SVGAGI. Extraction of RNA preceded its reverse transcription into cDNA, which served as the sequencing template. Assay: immunoSEQ multiplex PCR; the TCRdb copy retains only in-frame clones and omits some. The profile shows roughly 23,000 clones, 50% to 55% of them singletons. The sequence was obtained from a human donor with alopecia areata. What was sequenced was NKG2D-high CD8+ T cells sorted from blood. The chain joins TRBV6-5 to TRBJ1-4, with TRBD1 matching 8 bases. CDR3 region: CASRLTGEGEKLFF. The CDR3 DNA is TGTGCCAGCAGGTTGACAGGGGAGGGTGAAAAACTGTTTTTT.